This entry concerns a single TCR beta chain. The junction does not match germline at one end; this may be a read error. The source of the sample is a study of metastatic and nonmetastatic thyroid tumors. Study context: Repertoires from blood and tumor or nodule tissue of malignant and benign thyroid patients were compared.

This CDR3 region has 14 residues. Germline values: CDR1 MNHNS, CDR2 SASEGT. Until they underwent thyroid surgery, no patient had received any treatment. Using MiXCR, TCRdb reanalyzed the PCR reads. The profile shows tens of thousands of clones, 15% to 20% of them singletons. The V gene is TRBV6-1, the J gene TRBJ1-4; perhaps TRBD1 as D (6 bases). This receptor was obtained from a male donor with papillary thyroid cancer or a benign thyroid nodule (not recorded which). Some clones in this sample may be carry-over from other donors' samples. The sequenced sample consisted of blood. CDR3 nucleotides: TGTGCCAGTACTCGGACAGCAACTAATGAAAAACTGCTTTTT. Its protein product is CASTRTATNEKLLF.